The 4 T cell receptor beta chains in this list originate from one sample, sequenced in a study of radiotherapy plus CTLA-4 blockade in lung cancer. The table came from immunoSEQ multiplex PCR; TCRdb's copy has only in-frame clones and leaves some out. The repertoire includes tens of thousands of clones, approximately 78% of them detected once, and around 25% sits in the top ten. Here the sequenced sample was peripheral blood, taken from a patient treated with radiotherapy plus ipilimumab. The receptors come from a human donor with non-small cell lung cancer that progressed on radiotherapy plus ipilimumab.

The V gene is TRBV28, the J gene TRBJ2-7; D possibly corresponds to TRBD1 (6 bases). V lost 9 bases and J lost 8, with 14 bases in between. Germline V gene lookup returns CDR1 MDHEN and CDR2 SYDVKM. The CDR3 length is 11 residues. The CDR3 here is CASSTGVKQYV. In nucleotides, the CDR3 is TGTGCCAGTTCGACAGGTGTCAAGCAGTACGTC.

V gene TRBV10-1 combines with J gene TRBJ2-1; D might be TRBD1 or TRBD2, each matching 5 bases. Germline values: CDR1 WNHNN, CDR2 SYGVQD (reference sequence). Deletions cut 6 bases from V and 1 base from J, with 13 bases between. The CDR3 loop spans 15 amino acids. In nucleotides, the CDR3 is TGCGCCAGCAGGGGACCTCAGAGGTCCTACAATGAGCAGTTCTTC. Translation: CASRGPQRSYNEQFF.

The V and J genes are TRBV30 and TRBJ2-1, with D perhaps matching TRBD2 (6 bases). The CDR3 is 14 residues long. Germline CDR1 GTSNPN, CDR2 SVGIG (reference sequence). Trimming shortened V by 3 bases and J by 4 bases, and 13 bases separated the two germline ends. The chain's CDR3 is CAWSPWGVYNEQFF. DNA for the CDR3: TGTGCCTGGAGCCCCTGGGGGGTGTACAATGAGCAGTTCTTC.

This chain joins TRBV7-2 and TRBJ2-1, with D tentatively TRBD2 (6 bases). This CDR3 is built from 16 residues. Trimming removed 3 bases from V and 6 bases from J, with 18 bases in between. Germline V gene data show CDR1 as SGHTA and CDR2 as FQGNSA. The CDR3 loop is CASSFGSAGRANEQFF. The CDR3 region has the DNA TGTGCCAGCAGCTTCGGATCGGCGGGGCGGGCCAATGAGCAGTTCTTC.